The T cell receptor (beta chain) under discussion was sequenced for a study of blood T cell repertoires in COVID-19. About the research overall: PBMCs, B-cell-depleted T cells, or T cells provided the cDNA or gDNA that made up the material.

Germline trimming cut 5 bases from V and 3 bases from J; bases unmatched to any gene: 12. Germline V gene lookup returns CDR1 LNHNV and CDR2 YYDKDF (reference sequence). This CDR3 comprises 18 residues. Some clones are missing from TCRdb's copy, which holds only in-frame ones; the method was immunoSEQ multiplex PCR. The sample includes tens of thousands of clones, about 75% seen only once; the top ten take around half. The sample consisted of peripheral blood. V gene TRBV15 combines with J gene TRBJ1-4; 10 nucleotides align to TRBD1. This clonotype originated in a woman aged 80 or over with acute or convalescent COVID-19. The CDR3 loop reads CATSVGQGGFSPNEKLFF. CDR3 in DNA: TGTGCCACCAGCGTCGGACAGGGGGGTTTTAGCCCTAATGAAAAACTGTTTTTT.